The present TCR beta chain was sequenced within a study of graft-versus-host responses after intestinal transplantation. Whole-study context: Recipients were all induced with anti-thymocyte globulin, then given tacrolimus and steroids for about 3 years.

This table comes from immunoSEQ multiplex PCR, and its TCRdb copy is limited to in-frame clones, with some not included. Here the sample spans about 96,000 clones, 80% to 95% being singletons. The CDR3 has 16 amino acids. Trimming cost V 5 bases and J 0 bases; bases outside gene matches: 7. The germline V gene has CDR1 SNHLY and CDR2 FYNNEI. Notes on this clone: No antigen is known for it.

The TCR was taken from a human donor who received an intestinal transplant. This chain joins TRBV2 and TRBJ2-1, with 7 bases identical to TRBD1. The starting material was unstimulated CD4+ T cells sorted from spleen or lymph node cells, obtained before intestinal transplant. The CDR3 coding sequence is TGTGCCAGCAGTAACAGGGGCTATAGCTCCTACAATGAGCAGTTCTTC. Translated: CASSNRGYSSYNEQFF.